This entry lists 20 T cell receptor beta chains sequenced from one sample in a study of shared T cell receptors in the human thymus. The method was immunoSEQ multiplex PCR; TCRdb's version includes in-frame clones alone and lacks a portion of them. Counted here are approximately 580,000 clones, 75% to 85% occurring once; the ten biggest clones make up less than 0.015%. These data were also filed under a second study, of human thymus T cells.

Sequenced: thymocytes. These receptors originate from a boy under two years old with a congenital heart defect.

This chain joins TRBV19 and TRBJ2-5; 7 nucleotides agree with TRBD1. The CDR3 has 19 amino acids. Germline trimming cut 5 bases from V and 5 bases from J; bases unmatched to any gene: 23. CDR1 is LNHDA and CDR2 is SQIVND in the germline V gene (reference sequence). The DNA for the CDR3 is TGTGCCAGTAGTTGTGAGGGGGCGAGAATCAAAAAAGGAAGGGAGACCCAGTACTTC. Amino acid sequence: CASSCEGARIKKGRETQYF. The full variable domain, with the rest looked up from reference TRBV19 and TRBJ2-5, is DGGITQSPKYLFRKEGQNVTLSCEQNLNHDAMYWYRQDPGQGLRLIYYSQIVNDFQKGDIAEGYSVSREKKESFPLTVTSAQKNPTAFYLCASSCEGARIKKGRETQYFGPGTRLLVL.

The gene calls are TRBV10-3 and TRBJ1-1, with TRBD1 identical over 7 bases. With 5 bases clipped from V and 5 bases from J, the junction kept 5 bases outside the gene matches. The CDR3 runs to 13 residues. The germline gives CDR1 ENHRY, CDR2 SYGVKD. CDR3 in DNA: TGTGCCATCAGTACAGGGGAGCAGACTGAAGCTTTCTTT. Amino acid sequence: CAISTGEQTEAFF.

The genes are TRBV28 and TRBJ2-7; no firm D call. Trimming pared 3 bases from V and 1 base from J, leaving 7 bases between. The CDR3 spans 13 residues. In germline, CDR1 is MDHEN, CDR2 SYDVKM. DNA of the CDR3: TGTGCCAGCAGTTTGTGTCAGTCCTACGAGCAGTACTTC. It yields the protein CASSLCQSYEQYF. The complete variable domain, with remaining parts taken from reference TRBV28 and TRBJ2-7, reads DVKVTQSSRYLVKRTGEKVFLECVQDMDHENMFWYRQDPGLGLRLIYFSYDVKMKEKGDIPEGYSVSREKKERFSLILESASTNQTSMYLCASSLCQSYEQYFGPGTRLTVT.

This clone was counted between two and nine times. This chain joins TRBV25-1 and TRBJ2-7; a possible D gene is TRBD2 (7 bases). There are 14 residues in the CDR3. Germline values: CDR1 MGHDK, CDR2 SYGVNS. Deletions cut 3 bases from V and 6 bases from J, with 15 bases between. The CDR3 bases are TGTGCCAGCAGTGACGATACAGGGAGGGGCGAGCAGTACTTC. Amino acid sequence: CASSDDTGRGEQYF.

This clone occurred once. The chain combines TRBV11-3 with TRBJ2-7; 7 bases match TRBD1. The germline gives CDR1 SGHNT, CDR2 YENEEA. The length of the CDR3 is 16 residues. The J segment lost 6 bases and the V segment lost 5 bases, leaving 16 bases of the junction unmatched. For the CDR3, the DNA is TGTGCCAGCAGCCCCCGTGAGGGGGCGCTGCCGACCGAGCAGTACTTC. This gives the protein CASSPREGALPTEQYF.

The chain is built from TRBV27 and TRBJ2-7; 7 bases line up with TRBD1. Trimming cost V 5 bases and J 1 base; bases outside gene matches: 5. From germline, CDR1 is MNHEY and CDR2 SMNVEV (reference sequence). This CDR3 has 14 amino acids. The DNA for the CDR3 is TGTGCCAGCAGTCTCCGGGACAGATCCTACGAGCAGTACTTC. Its translation is CASSLRDRSYEQYF.

This chain joins TRBV11-1 and TRBJ2-7, with 9 nucleotides matching TRBD1. The J segment lost 6 bases and the V segment lost 8 bases, leaving 5 bases of the junction unmatched. There are 12 residues in the CDR3. Germline CDR1 and CDR2: SGHAT and FQDESV (reference sequence). CDR3 amino acids: CASRTGVSEQYF. The CDR3 bases are TGTGCCAGCCGGACAGGGGTATCCGAGCAGTACTTC.

The genes are TRBV4-3 and TRBJ2-1, with D possibly matching TRBD2 (5 bases). CDR1 is LGHNA, CDR2 YSLEER, per germline. V lost 1 base, J lost 9 bases, and 13 bases lay in between. This CDR3 contains 14 residues. The DNA of the CDR3 is TGCGCCAGCAGCCAAGTAACCACCGAGGGTGAGCAGTTCTTC. This gives the protein CASSQVTTEGEQFF.

The rearrangement uses TRBV14 and TRBJ2-2, with no clear D. Germline-derived CDR1 and CDR2 are SGHDN and FVKESK. The V gene lost 1 base and the J gene lost 4 bases, with 22 bases spanning the gap. This CDR3 has 19 amino acids. The CDR3: CASSQGVNGVDWITGELFF. The CDR3 DNA follows: TGTGCCAGCAGCCAAGGGGTCAATGGAGTAGACTGGATCACCGGGGAGCTGTTTTTT. The full variable domain, with the rest looked up from reference TRBV14 and TRBJ2-2, is EAGVTQFPSHSVIEKGQTVTLRCDPISGHDNLYWYRRVMGKEIKFLLHFVKESKQDESGMPNNRFLAERTGGTYSTLKVQPAELEDSGVYFCASSQGVNGVDWITGELFFGEGSRLTVL.

The chain has TRBV29-1 and TRBJ2-7, with a possible D match to TRBD2 (6 bases). Between the trimmed V and J ends, which lost 6 bases and 0 bases, there was a span of 9 bases. The CDR3 covers 12 residues. Per germline, CDR1 SQVTM and CDR2 ANQGSEA. CDR3 residues: CSVAGPSYEQYF. CDR3 DNA: TGCAGCGTGGCGGGACCCTCCTACGAGCAGTACTTC.

The sample holds a few counts of this clone. The chain links TRBV6-5 to TRBJ1-2, with D perhaps matching TRBD1 (5 bases). Germline-derived CDR1 and CDR2 are MNHEY and SVGAGI. The V and J ends lost 4 bases and 5 bases respectively, with 11 bases between them. CDR3 length: 13 residues. Here the CDR3 reads CASSLGGGYGYTF. The CDR3 DNA sequence: TGTGCCAGCAGTTTGGGGGGAGGGTATGGCTACACCTTC.

V and J are TRBV6-5 and TRBJ1-2, with 7 bases lining up with TRBD1. This CDR3 comprises 12 residues. Germline-derived CDR1 and CDR2 are MNHEY and SVGAGI. Germline trimming cut 5 bases from V and 6 bases from J; bases unmatched to any gene: 3. CDR3 region: CASSQTGNGYTF. For the CDR3, the DNA is TGTGCCAGCAGTCAGACAGGGAATGGCTACACCTTC.

The gene calls are TRBV6-5 and TRBJ1-1, with 9 bases that match TRBD1. Germline CDR1 MNHEY, CDR2 SVGAGI. The length of the CDR3 is 13 residues. Trimming removed 11 bases from V and 3 bases from J; junction bases left unmatched: 7. The chain's CDR3 is CAAGQGRDTEAFF. In nucleotides, the CDR3 is TGTGCCGCAGGACAGGGGAGGGACACTGAAGCTTTCTTT.

In this sample, this clone turned up a few times. The chain has TRBV11-3 and TRBJ2-7; 8 bases agree with TRBD2. The CDR3 is 14 residues long. V was pared by 2 bases and J by 5 bases, with 5 bases of the junction left unmatched. Germline V CDR1 and CDR2: SGHNT, YENEEA. For the CDR3, the DNA is TGTGCCAGCAGCTTACAGAGCGGGAGCAACGAGCAGTACTTC. It is translated as CASSLQSGSNEQYF.

The chain is built from TRBV11-3 and TRBJ2-7, with 11 bases aligning to TRBD2. The CDR3 extends over 15 amino acids. Germline loops: CDR1 SGHNT, CDR2 YENEEA. Germline trimming cut 8 bases from V and 4 bases from J; bases unmatched to any gene: 10. CDR3 in amino acids: CASGLAGGPGYEQYF. For the CDR3, the DNA is TGTGCCAGCGGATTAGCGGGAGGGCCTGGTTACGAGCAGTACTTC. Full variable domain (missing parts from reference TRBV11-3 and TRBJ2-7): EAGVVQSPRYKIIEKKQPVAFWCNPISGHNTLYWYLQNLGQGPELLIRYENEEAVDDSQLPKDRFSAERLKGVDSTLKIQPAELGDSAVYLCASGLAGGPGYEQYFGPGTRLTVT.

This clone was picked up a small number of times. Additional DNA sequences in this sample encode the identical CDR3. V gene TRBV19 combines with J gene TRBJ2-7, with 10 bases fitting TRBD1. Trimming removed 6 bases from V and 2 bases from J; junction bases left unmatched: 7. CDR3 length: 15 amino acids. Germline V gene sequence: CDR1 LNHDA, CDR2 SQIVND (reference sequence). CDR3 residues: CASSVDRGRTYEQYF. The CDR3 DNA follows: TGTGCCAGTAGCGTCGACAGGGGGCGGACCTACGAGCAGTACTTC.

This clone was detected once. This chain connects TRBV10-3 to TRBJ1-4; D ambiguous. The germline V gene has CDR1 ENHRY and CDR2 SYGVKD. Trimming took 10 bases from V and 4 from J, leaving 7 bases between them. The CDR3 is 11 residues long. The CDR3 DNA is TGTGCCACCCGGGGTAATGAAAAACTGTTTTTT. The encoded protein is CATRGNEKLFF.

The chain joins TRBV7-6 to TRBJ2-7, with unresolved D. CDR1 is SGHVS and CDR2 is FNYEAQ in the germline V gene. V lost 2 bases and J 0 bases, leaving 5 bases between the germline ends. The CDR3 spans 13 residues. The DNA of the CDR3 is TGTGCCAGCAGCTTAACGAGCTCCTACGAGCAGTACTTC. Protein: CASSLTSSYEQYF.

The chain couples TRBV7-6 to TRBJ2-2, with 11 bases that match TRBD2. The CDR3 runs to 16 residues. The ends lost 5 bases at V and 1 base at J; junction bases unmatched: 3. Germline V CDR1 and CDR2: SGHVS, FNYEAQ. The CDR3 is CASSGGTSGNTGELFF. The CDR3 DNA follows: TGTGCCAGCAGCGGAGGGACTAGCGGGAACACCGGGGAGCTGTTTTTT.

The chain recombines TRBV4-3 with TRBJ2-3; 8 nucleotides agree with TRBD2. V shed 0 bases, J shed 2 bases, and the junction held 7 bases outside the gene matches. CDR1 LGHNA and CDR2 YSLEER come from the germline V gene. The CDR3 is made up of 17 amino acids. The CDR3 is CASSQEMGLDNTDTQYF. DNA of the CDR3: TGCGCCAGCAGCCAAGAAATGGGACTAGACAACACAGATACGCAGTATTTT.